This record covers a single T cell receptor (beta chain). These data are taken from a study of Graves' ophthalmopathy and Graves' hyperthyroidism. The CDR3 loop spans 13 amino acids. CDR1 and CDR2 (germline): SGDLS, YYNGEE. Deletions cut 4 bases from V and 7 bases from J, with 15 bases between. Investigators amplified TCR beta CDR3 regions from RNA transcripts. Following a first-round RT-PCR that used HTBI primers, a second-round multiplex PCR was carried out. TCRdb analysed the multiplex PCR reads with MiXCR anew, one entry per CDR3 protein. This repertoire shows around 1,000,000 distinct CDR3 sequences, less than 45% found once; its top ten account for 8.5% to 14%.

The chain has TRBV9 and TRBJ2-7, with D hard to call. The specimen was peripheral blood or thyroid tissue (not recorded which). The receptor's source is an adult man with Graves' hyperthyroidism. CDR3 residues: CASSRRLAGEQYF. CDR3 DNA sequence: TGTGCCAGCAGCAGGCGTCTGGCTGGGGAGCAGTACTTC. Full variable domain (missing parts from reference TRBV9 and TRBJ2-7): DSGVTQTPKHLITATGQRVTLRCSPRSGDLSVYWYQQSLDQGLQFLIQYYNGEERAKGNILERFSAQQFPDLHSELNLSSLELGDSALYFCASSRRLAGEQYFGPGTRLTVT.